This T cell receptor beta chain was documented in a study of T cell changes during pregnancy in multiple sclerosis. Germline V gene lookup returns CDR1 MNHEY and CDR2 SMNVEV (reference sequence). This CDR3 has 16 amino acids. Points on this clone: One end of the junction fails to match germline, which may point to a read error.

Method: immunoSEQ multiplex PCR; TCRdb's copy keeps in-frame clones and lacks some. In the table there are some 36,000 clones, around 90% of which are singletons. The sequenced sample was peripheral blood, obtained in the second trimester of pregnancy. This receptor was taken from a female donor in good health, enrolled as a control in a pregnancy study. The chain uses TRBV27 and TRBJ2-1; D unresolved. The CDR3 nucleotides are TGTGCCAGCAGTTCTAAAGCGCGGTACTCCTACAATAAGCAGTTCTTC. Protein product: CASSSKARYSYNKQFF.